The 5 T cell receptor beta chains reported below all come from one sample, sequenced in a study of cytomegalovirus exposure and HLA in healthy donors. The primer mix had 60 Vbeta and 13 Jbeta primers. Sequenced by immunoSEQ multiplex PCR; TCRdb stores in-frame clones only, minus some. Here the sample spans 130,000 or so clones, roughly 78% being singletons. The specimen was PBMCs. These receptors originate from a man younger than 35 in good health and CMV-seropositive.

The chain links TRBV27 to TRBJ2-5, with 12 bases identical to TRBD2. After removal of 5 bases from V and 4 bases from J, the junction contained 8 bases not matched to a gene. Germline lookup yields CDR1 MNHEY and CDR2 SMNVEV (reference sequence). The CDR3 spans 16 residues. The CDR3 sequence is CASSLTLLAGGETQYF. CDR3 DNA: TGTGCCAGCAGTCTCACCCTACTAGCGGGAGGAGAGACCCAGTACTTC.

The gene calls are TRBV28 and TRBJ2-3; TRBD2 aligns across 7 bases. The CDR3 runs 13 residues. The V and J ends lost 2 bases and 8 bases, in that order; junction bases with no gene match: 4. Germline V gene lookup returns CDR1 MDHEN and CDR2 SYDVKM. The CDR3 region has the DNA TGTGCCAGCAGTTTAGAGCGGGGCTTTACGCAGTATTTT. It codes for CASSLERGFTQYF.

The count of this clone is one. The chain is built from TRBV5-1 and TRBJ1-5; D is unresolved. The CDR3 is 16 residues long. Germline V CDR1 and CDR2: SGHRS, YFSETQ. Trimming shortened V by 4 bases and J by 6 bases, and 20 bases separated the two germline ends. This CDR3 reads CASSPVPSTVGQPQHF. The DNA of the CDR3 is TGCGCCAGCAGCCCTGTTCCCTCCACAGTAGGTCAGCCCCAGCATTTT. Complete variable domain (other parts from reference TRBV5-1 and TRBJ1-5): KAGVTQTPRYLIKTRGQQVTLSCSPISGHRSVSWYQQTPGQGLQFLFEYFSETQRNKGNFPGRFSGRQFSNSRSEMNVSTLELGDSALYLCASSPVPSTVGQPQHFGDGTRLSIL.

The chain has TRBV19 and TRBJ1-1; D uncertain. Germline V gives CDR1 LNHDA, CDR2 SQIVND (reference sequence). The CDR3 has 14 residues. Trimming took off 5 bases at V and 1 base at J, with 11 bases between the two ends. Here the CDR3 reads CASSPAGSNTEAFF. The CDR3 nucleotides are TGTGCCAGTAGTCCCGCAGGCTCGAACACTGAAGCTTTCTTT. The complete variable domain, with remaining parts taken from reference TRBV19 and TRBJ1-1, reads DGGITQSPKYLFRKEGQNVTLSCEQNLNHDAMYWYRQDPGQGLRLIYYSQIVNDFQKGDIAEGYSVSREKKESFPLTVTSAQKNPTAFYLCASSPAGSNTEAFFGQGTRLTVV.

The CDR3 is CASSIGVGGGNQPQHF. Written as DNA, the CDR3 is TGTGCCAGTAGTATAGGAGTCGGTGGAGGCAATCAGCCCCAGCATTTT. V gene TRBV19 combines with J gene TRBJ1-5; D gene uncertain. Trimming pared 1 base from V and 2 bases from J, leaving 12 bases between. The length of the CDR3 is 16 residues. The germline CDR1 and CDR2 sequences are LNHDA and SQIVND (reference sequence).